This TCR beta chain stems from a study of regulatory T cells in long-lasting Graves disease. This CDR3 is built from 13 residues. CDR1 and CDR2 (germline): MNHEY, SVGAGI. V was shortened by 8 bases and J by 0 bases, with 10 bases between the two germline ends. Arm-PCR of CDR3 regions and iRepertoire HTBI primers were the basis on which TCR beta libraries were built. TCRdb reanalysed the multiplex PCR reads using MiXCR and keeps one entry per CDR3 protein. The repertoire holds 400,000 to 450,000 distinct CDR3 sequences, with roughly 17% as singletons. Time point in this sample: newly diagnosed GD, antithyroid drugs for less than 3 months. PBMC RNA served as the TCR library source. It was an endocrinology department in Xi'an, China, that provided the patients. Approximately 9.6-milliliter peripheral blood samples went into EDTA tubes. This sample was shared with a second study, whose subject was T cells in Graves' hyperthyroidism and ophthalmopathy. From that study: Across 18 months, stable Graves' hyperthyroidism was marked by no progression to ophthalmopathy. The model anticipated ophthalmopathy a median approximately 6.5 months pre-onset.

The chain joins TRBV6-5 to TRBJ1-1; D remains ambiguous. This TCR derives from a woman aged 25 to 45 with Graves disease. The sequencing here drew on peripheral blood mononuclear cells (PBMCs), taken at new diagnosis, from a patient treated with antithyroid drugs. This CDR3 reads CASRSDLNTEAFF. For the CDR3, the DNA is TGTGCCAGCCGTTCTGACCTGAACACTGAAGCTTTCTTT.